This entry concerns a single T cell receptor (beta chain). The antigen it binds to is not known. It has no much larger one-base neighbor in the sample; base qualities were not kept. The CDR3 runs 20 amino acids, cysteine and phenylalanine included. Left in the record is the CDR3 DNA by itself, 60 bases read in frame from the first base. The germline V gene provides CDR1 SGDLS and CDR2 YYNGEE. At the junction V is shortened by 0 bases and J by 0 bases, with 19 bases in between. The time point label here, explained by the study, means: five sample-tagged time points from pre-transplant (day -1) to day 368 post-transplant, pooled. PBMC were thawed and then stimulated for roughly 12 hours with a CMV IE-1 overlapping peptide library, with no transport inhibitors added. After being thawed and rested overnight, the cells were stimulated in R10 medium along with CD28/CD49d costimulation. The IE-1 peptide library was made up of 15-amino-acid peptides, each overlapping by 11 amino acids. Each time point was barcoded with BD Single-Cell Multiplexing Kit Sample Tags, pooled, and stained with oligo-conjugated anti-CD45RA plus sorting antibodies. A BD FACSAria III was used to sort CMV-responsive CD8+CD137+ and CD4+CD154+ T cells at 4-way purity. Blood samples were drawn into EDTA vacutainers and processed by Ficoll gradient within 1-24 hours.

Library preparation employed single-cell sequencing. TCRdb names Illumina NovaSeq 6000 as the instrument used. The BD Rhapsody Targeted mRNA and AbSeq Reagent Kit, in a microwell format, was used for cell capture and library preparation. The libraries included TCR, sample tags, AbSeq, and targeted mRNA drawn from the Human T-Cell Expression Panel together with custom TOX and TOX2 primers. An Illumina NovaSeq was used to sequence the libraries. The study's own analysis went as follows. The analysis covered about 9,800 cells in total, of which over 7,000 were CD8 T cells and a few thousand were CD8 T cells with an identifiable TCR CDR3. Raw data were processed with the BD Rhapsody Targeted Analysis Pipeline with V(D)J processing on the Seven Bridges Genomics platform. SeqGeq 1.6.0 was used for quality control, Sample Tag demultiplexing with Lex-BDSMK, clone identification with VDJ Explorer, and Seurat clustering. Clones making up <1% of CD8 T cells were classified as non-expanded, and clones making up >2.5% of the sample were classified as clonal expansions. Using fastp at Q25 and MiXCR, TCRdb reprocessed the public reads and kept productive beta chains. Identical CDR3 protein sequences are pooled into one entry, listed with their most common genes and DNA. It is TCRdb's table, rather than the study itself, that gives the V and J calls and clone size. The sample table lists tens of thousands of distinct CDR3 sequences, approximately 40% of them with a count of one. Less than 30% of the sample rests with the top ten.

This entry comes from a study of immune aging and cytomegalovirus after organ transplant (dated by TCRdb to 2020 to 2023). About the investigation overall: Every transplant recipient was given three-drug immunosuppression consisting of prednisone, tacrolimus, and mycophenolate.

Here is what the overall study found, with its caveats: Since the sequencing data did not include a CD57 measurement, a conservative gene-based definition of aging was used in its place. Large clones contained a bigger proportion of TEMRA cells, and over time the seven largest clones (fewer than 2,000 cells) picked up aged and TEMRA cells and lost TCM cells. Following viremia, cells with an aged phenotype rose post-transplant no matter the clone size, with the increase showing up earlier in large clones (days 200-264) than in small clones.

The material sequenced was CMV peptide-activated CD4+ and CD8+ T cells sorted from blood, taken at five time points, pooled. The sample's cell subset or site label, in plain terms: sorted CD8+CD137+ and CD4+CD154+ T cells after approximately 12 h CMV IE-1 peptide stimulation. The receptor was derived from a female donor who had a heart transplant and CMV viremia. The receptor chain draws on TRBV9 and TRBJ2-6, with TRBD1 as a weak D call on 5 bases. CDR3 loop: CASSVATPGIPLSGANVLTF. The DNA sequence is TGTGCCAGCAGCGTAGCTACCCCAGGGATCCCTCTCTCTGGGGCCAACGTCCTGACTTTC.